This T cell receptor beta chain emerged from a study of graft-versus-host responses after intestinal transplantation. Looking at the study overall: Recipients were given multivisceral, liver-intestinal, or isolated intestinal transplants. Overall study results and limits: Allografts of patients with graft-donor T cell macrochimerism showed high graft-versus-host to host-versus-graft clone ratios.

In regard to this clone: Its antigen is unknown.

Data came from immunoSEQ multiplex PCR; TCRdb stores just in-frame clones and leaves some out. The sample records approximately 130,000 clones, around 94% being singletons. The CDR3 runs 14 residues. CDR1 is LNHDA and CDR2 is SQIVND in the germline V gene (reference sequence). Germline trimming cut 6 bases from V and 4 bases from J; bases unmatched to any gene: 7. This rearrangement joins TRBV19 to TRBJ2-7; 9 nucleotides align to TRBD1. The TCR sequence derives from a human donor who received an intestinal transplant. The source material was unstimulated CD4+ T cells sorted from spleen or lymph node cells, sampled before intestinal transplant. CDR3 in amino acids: CASSLTGGLYEQYF. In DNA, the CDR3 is TGTGCCAGTAGCCTGACAGGGGGTCTATACGAGCAGTACTTC. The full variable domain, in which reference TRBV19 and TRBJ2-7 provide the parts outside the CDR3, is DGGITQSPKYLFRKEGQNVTLSCEQNLNHDAMYWYRQDPGQGLRLIYYSQIVNDFQKGDIAEGYSVSREKKESFPLTVTSAQKNPTAFYLCASSLTGGLYEQYFGPGTRLTVT.